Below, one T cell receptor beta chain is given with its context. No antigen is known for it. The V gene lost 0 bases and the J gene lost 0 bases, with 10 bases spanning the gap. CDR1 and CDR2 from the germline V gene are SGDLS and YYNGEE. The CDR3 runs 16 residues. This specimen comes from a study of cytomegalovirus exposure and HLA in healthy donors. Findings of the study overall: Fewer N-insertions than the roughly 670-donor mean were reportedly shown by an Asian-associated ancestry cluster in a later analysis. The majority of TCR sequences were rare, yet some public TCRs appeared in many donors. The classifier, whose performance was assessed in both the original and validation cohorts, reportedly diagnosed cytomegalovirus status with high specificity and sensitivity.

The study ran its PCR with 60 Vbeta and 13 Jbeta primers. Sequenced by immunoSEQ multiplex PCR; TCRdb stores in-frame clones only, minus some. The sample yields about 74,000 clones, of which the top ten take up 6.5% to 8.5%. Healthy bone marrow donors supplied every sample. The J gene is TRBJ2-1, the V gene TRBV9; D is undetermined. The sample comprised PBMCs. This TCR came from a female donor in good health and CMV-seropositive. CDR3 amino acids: CASSVGSELSYNEQFF. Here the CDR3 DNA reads TGTGCCAGCAGCGTAGGATCTGAGCTCTCCTACAATGAGCAGTTCTTC.